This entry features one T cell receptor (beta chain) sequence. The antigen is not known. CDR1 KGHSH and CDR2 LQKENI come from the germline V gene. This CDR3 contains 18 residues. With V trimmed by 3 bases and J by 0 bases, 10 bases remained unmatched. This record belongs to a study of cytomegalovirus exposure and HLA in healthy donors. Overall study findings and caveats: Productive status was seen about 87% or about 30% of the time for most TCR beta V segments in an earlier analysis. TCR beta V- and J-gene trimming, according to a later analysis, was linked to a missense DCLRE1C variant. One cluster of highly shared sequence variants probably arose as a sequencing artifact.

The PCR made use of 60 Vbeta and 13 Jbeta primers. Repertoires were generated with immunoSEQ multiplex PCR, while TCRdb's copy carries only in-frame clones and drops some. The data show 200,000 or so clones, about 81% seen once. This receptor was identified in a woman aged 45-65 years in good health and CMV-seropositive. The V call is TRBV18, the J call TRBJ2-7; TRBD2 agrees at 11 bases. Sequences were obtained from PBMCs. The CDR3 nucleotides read TGTGCCAGCTCACCGCTGGGGACTAGCGGAGCTAGCTCCTACGAGCAGTACTTC. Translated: CASSPLGTSGASSYEQYF. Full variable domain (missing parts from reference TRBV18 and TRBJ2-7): NAGVMQNPRHLVRRRGQEARLRCSPMKGHSHVYWYRQLPEEGLKFMVYLQKENIIDESGMPKERFSAEFPKEGPSILRIQQVVRGDSAAYFCASSPLGTSGASSYEQYFGPGTRLTVT.